The 17 T cell receptor beta chains presented below share a single source sample, sequenced in a study of shared clonotypes between healthy human individuals. Clones were sequenced by immunoSEQ multiplex PCR, and TCRdb holds only the in-frame ones, with some missing. The table has some 2,400,000 clones, about 94% seen once. The sample consisted of naive CD4+ T cells sorted from blood. Subset specified: CD45RA+ positively selected. The receptors here all came from a man aged 18 to 29 in good health.

This sequence joins TRBV29-1 and TRBJ2-7; 11 bases fit TRBD2. The CDR3 runs 15 residues. V shed 1 base and J 4 bases; nucleotides not matched to a gene: 6. In germline, CDR1 is SQVTM, CDR2 ANQGSEA. The CDR3 is CSVEAGSGRGYEQYF. DNA for the CDR3: TGCAGCGTTGAAGCCGGTAGCGGGAGGGGTTACGAGCAGTACTTC.

This rearrangement joins TRBV29-1 to TRBJ1-2; D might be TRBD1 (6 bases). The V end was cut by 4 bases, the J end by 8 bases, with 14 bases between. The CDR3 totals 12 residues. In germline, CDR1 is SQVTM, CDR2 ANQGSEA. The CDR3 DNA follows: TGCAGCGTTGGCCGGGGGGGCGGCGGCTACACCTTC. Amino acid sequence: CSVGRGGGGYTF.

The rearrangement joins TRBV12-5 to TRBJ1-5, with 9 bases that match TRBD1. This CDR3 is built from 15 residues. CDR1 is LGHNT and CDR2 is FRNRAP in the germline V gene. Unmatched junction bases numbered 3, after V lost 2 bases and J lost 4 bases. The CDR3 sequence: CASGLLGQGNQPQHF. The CDR3 nucleotides are TGTGCTAGTGGTTTGTTAGGACAGGGGAATCAGCCCCAGCATTTT.

This clone was observed once. The rearrangement links TRBV6-6 to TRBJ1-1; 7 bases are shared with TRBD1. V lost 5 bases and J lost 4; bases outside the gene matches: 4. This CDR3 spans 13 amino acids. Per the germline V gene, CDR1 is MNHNY and CDR2 is SVGAGI (reference sequence). CDR3 protein: CASSPAGGTEAFF. The CDR3 DNA reads TGTGCCAGCAGTCCAGCAGGGGGCACTGAAGCTTTCTTT.

This clone was counted once. The V and J genes are TRBV25-1 and TRBJ2-5; D is undetermined. The DNA matches TRBJ2-7 better at its end, which makes the J call doubtful. CDR3 length: 11 residues. Germline loops: CDR1 MGHDK, CDR2 SYGVNS. CDR3 sequence: CASSEWDEQYF. CDR3 bases: TGTGCCAGCAGTGAATGGGACGAGCAGTACTTC.

This chain links TRBV7-9 with TRBJ2-7; D unresolved. Trimming pared 1 base from V and 0 bases from J, leaving 10 bases between. The germline CDR1 and CDR2 sequences are SEHNR and FQNEAQ (reference sequence). There are 15 residues in the CDR3. The CDR3 region is CASSLDAISSYEQYF. CDR3 bases: TGTGCCAGCAGCTTAGACGCTATTAGCTCCTACGAGCAGTACTTC. Complete variable domain (other parts from reference TRBV7-9 and TRBJ2-7): DTGVSQNPRHKITKRGQNVTFRCDPISEHNRLYWYRQTLGQGPEFLTYFQNEAQLEKSRLLSDRFSAERPKGSFSTLEIQRTEQGDSAMYLCASSLDAISSYEQYFGPGTRLTVT.

The rearrangement links TRBV5-1 to TRBJ2-5, with D possibly being TRBD2 (5 bases). Germline V gives CDR1 SGHRS, CDR2 YFSETQ. V was pared by 7 bases and J by 5 bases, with 27 bases between. The CDR3 is 17 amino acids. The CDR3 DNA reads TGCGCCAGCCGACCCTACCTCCTTACTAGTCGGCAGGAGACCCAGTACTTC. Translating it yields CASRPYLLTSRQETQYF.

The chain carries TRBV30 and TRBJ1-3, with D tentatively TRBD1 (5 bases). The CDR3 totals 15 residues. Germline V lookup: CDR1 GTSNPN, CDR2 SVGIG (reference sequence). Deletions cut 4 bases from V and 0 bases from J, with 13 bases between. For the CDR3, the DNA is TGTGCCTGGAATCAGGGACGGCACTCTGGAAACACCATATATTTT. Translated: CAWNQGRHSGNTIYF. Full variable domain (rest looked up from reference TRBV30 and TRBJ1-3): SQTIHQWPATLVQPVGSPLSLECTVEGTSNPNLYWYRQAAGRGLQLLFYSVGIGQISSEVPQNLSASRPQDRQFILSSKKLLLSDSGFYLCAWNQGRHSGNTIYFGEGSWLTVV.

CDR3 protein: CASSGSTGHYEQYF. As DNA, the CDR3 is TGTGCCAGCAGCGGCTCGACAGGGCACTACGAGCAGTACTTC. The chain uses TRBV11-2 and TRBJ2-7; 7 bases agree with TRBD1. Germline CDR1 reads SGHAT; CDR2 reads FQNNGV. Trimming cost V 5 bases and J 3 bases; bases outside gene matches: 7. There are 14 residues in the CDR3. Drawing the rest from reference TRBV11-2 and TRBJ2-7, the complete variable domain is EAGVAQSPRYKIIEKRQSVAFWCNPISGHATLYWYQQILGQGPKLLIQFQNNGVVDDSQLPKDRFSAERLKGVDSTLKIQPAKLEDSAVYLCASSGSTGHYEQYFGPGTRLTVT.

The chain employs TRBV5-4 and TRBJ2-1; D possibly matches TRBD1 or TRBD2 (5 bases each). The CDR3 extends over 13 amino acids. Trimming took off 4 bases at V and 5 bases at J, with 10 bases between the two ends. Germline CDR1 SGHNT, CDR2 YYREEE (reference sequence). Here the CDR3 DNA reads TGTGCCAGCAGCACCGGGGACGACAATGAGCAGTTCTTC. Protein product: CASSTGDDNEQFF.

The chain has TRBV5-4 and TRBJ2-5, with 8 bases matching TRBD1. This CDR3 has 15 residues. Trimming at V came to 4 bases and at J to 5 bases, leaving 10 bases not matched to a gene. Germline CDR1 and CDR2: SGHNT and YYREEE (reference sequence). The CDR3 DNA reads as TGTGCCAGCAGCCCGTCCCAGGGGGCAGGGGAGACCCAGTACTTC. Residues: CASSPSQGAGETQYF.

As for this clone: The sample contains more than one DNA sequence encoding this CDR3. This chain joins TRBV6-1 and TRBJ1-3, with TRBD1 matching 7 bases. This CDR3 has 14 amino acids. The germline CDR1 and CDR2 sequences are MNHNS and SASEGT. With 4 bases clipped from V and 2 bases from J, the junction kept 2 bases outside the gene matches. The CDR3 sequence: CASSADRAGNTIYF. DNA for the CDR3: TGTGCCAGCAGTGCAGACAGGGCTGGAAACACCATATATTTT.

The rearrangement uses TRBV4-2 and TRBJ2-7; maybe TRBD2 (5 bases). V was trimmed by 4 bases and J by 2 bases, leaving 12 bases between them. The CDR3 covers 14 residues. Germline values: CDR1 LGHNA, CDR2 YNFKEQ. The CDR3 protein is CASSLQTTTYEQYF. As DNA, the CDR3 is TGTGCCAGCAGCCTGCAGACTACTACCTACGAGCAGTACTTC.

The rearrangement joins TRBV7-2 to TRBJ1-2, with TRBD1 matching 10 bases. The V gene end was trimmed by 5 bases and the J gene end by 7 bases; junction bases not matched to a gene: 4. The CDR3 contains 13 residues. The germline gives CDR1 SGHTA, CDR2 FQGNSA. Here the CDR3 reads CASSGTGVSGYTF. The CDR3 bases are TGTGCCAGCAGCGGGACAGGGGTATCTGGCTACACCTTC. The whole variable domain, remainder taken from reference TRBV7-2 and TRBJ1-2, is GAGVSQSPSNKVTEKGKDVELRCDPISGHTALYWYRQSLGQGLEFLIYFQGNSAPDKSGLPSDRFSAERTGGSVSTLTIQRTQQEDSAVYLCASSGTGVSGYTFGSGTRLTVV.

The rearrangement links TRBV5-1 to TRBJ2-1; no clear D gene. Germline V gene data show CDR1 as SGHRS and CDR2 as YFSETQ. The CDR3 loop spans 14 amino acids. The V and J ends lost 0 bases and 4 bases respectively, with 8 bases between them. CDR3: CASSLADGYNEQFF. In DNA form, the CDR3 reads TGCGCCAGCAGCTTGGCAGACGGATACAATGAGCAGTTCTTC.

The chain has TRBV7-2 and TRBJ1-4, with TRBD1 as a possible D gene (5 bases). Deletions cut 1 base from V and 4 bases from J, with 10 bases between. The CDR3 length is 15 residues. From germline, CDR1 is SGHTA and CDR2 FQGNSA. CDR3 amino acids: CASSLVGGVNEKLFF. DNA of the CDR3: TGTGCCAGCAGCTTAGTGGGGGGGGTTAATGAAAAACTGTTTTTT.

The V call is TRBV6-1, the J call TRBJ1-6; tentative D call: TRBD1 (5 bases). CDR1 is MNHNS, CDR2 SASEGT, per germline. This CDR3 region has 13 residues. V was trimmed by 6 bases and J by 7 bases, leaving 10 bases between them. CDR3 in DNA: TGTGCCAGCAGGGTGACAGACAATTCACCCCTCCACTTT. Translated: CASRVTDNSPLHF.